These T cell receptor beta chains were read from a single sample in a study of blood T cell repertoires in COVID-19. Profiling relied on immunoSEQ multiplex PCR, and the TCRdb table lists in-frame clones only, not all of them. Among approximately 500,000 clones listed, approximately 90% were seen once. Material: PBMCs or T cells enriched from blood (not recorded which). Every receptor here comes from a woman between 35 and 50 years old who had recovered from COVID-19. Both conserved end residues are part of each CDR3. D genes are given only for firm matches. Size is omitted from some rows. Given values are once, few, many or a class for expanded clones.

CATSDLQGGADTQYF	TGTGCCACCAGTGATTTGCAGGGGGGAGCGGATACGCAGTATTTT	once	TRBJ2-3	.	TRBV24-1
CASSSGQSSYNEQFF	TGTGCCAGCTCTTCAGGCCAAAGCTCCTACAATGAGCAGTTCTTC	.	TRBJ2-1	.	TRBV6-5
CASSSQGLGGYTF	TGTGCCAGCAGTTCGCAGGGGTTAGGGGGCTACACCTTC	.	TRBJ1-2	.	TRBV28
CASRRQGLSTEAFF	TGTGCCAGCAGACGACAGGGACTCTCAACTGAAGCTTTCTTT	.	TRBJ1-1	.	TRBV21-1
CASGLPTPTSGSSYEQYF	TGTGCTAGTGGTTTGCCGACTCCGACTAGCGGGTCCTCCTACGAGCAGTACTTC	.	TRBJ2-7	TRBD2	TRBV12-5
CASNEGLAGRGEQYF	TGTGCCAGCAACGAGGGACTAGCGGGACGGGGCGAGCAGTACTTC	.	TRBJ2-7	TRBD2	TRBV5-4
CASSQDSGIANTEAFF	TGCGCCAGCAGCCAAGACTCAGGGATTGCGAACACTGAAGCTTTCTTT	once	TRBJ1-1	.	TRBV4-1
CAISESYGGESSYEQYF	TGTGCCATCAGTGAGTCCTACGGCGGGGAGAGCTCCTACGAGCAGTACTTC	once	TRBJ2-7	.	TRBV10-3
CASSYGGNYGYTF	TGTGCCAGCAGTTACGGGGGGAACTATGGCTACACCTTC	.	TRBJ1-2	.	TRBV6-2/TRBV6-3
CASSQETGPQHF	TGTGCCAGCAGCCAAGAAACAGGGCCCCAGCATTTT	few	TRBJ1-5	.	TRBV3-1/TRBV3-2
CASSLAGQGSGYTF	TGCGCCAGCAGCTTGGCGGGACAGGGATCTGGCTACACCTTC	few	TRBJ1-2	TRBD1	TRBV5-1
CATGTGGTPLHF	TGTGCCACCGGGACAGGGGGAACACCCCTCCACTTT	.	TRBJ1-6	TRBD1	TRBV28
CASILDTDYGYTF	TGTGCCAGCATCCTGGACACGGATTATGGCTACACCTTC	once	TRBJ1-2	.	TRBV2
CASSPDNYEQYF	TGTGCCAGCAGCCCCGACAACTACGAGCAGTACTTC	.	TRBJ2-7	.	TRBV7-2
CASTRQANTEAFF	TGTGCCAGCACCCGACAGGCGAACACTGAAGCTTTCTTT	once	TRBJ1-1	.	TRBV12-3/TRBV12-4
CASSWGLLNEQFF	TGTGCCAGCAGCTGGGGACTCTTAAATGAGCAGTTCTTC	few	TRBJ2-1	.	TRBV7-2
CASSLLAGAYNEQFF	TGTGCCAGCAGTTTACTAGCGGGAGCCTACAATGAGCAGTTCTTC	.	TRBJ2-1	TRBD2	TRBV7-9
CAWSQDRVDAQYF	TGTGCCTGGAGTCAGGACAGGGTGGATGCCCAGTACTTC	.	TRBJ2-5	TRBD1	TRBV30
CASSLDYGLGQYF	TGTGCCAGCAGCTTAGATTACGGGTTGGGGCAGTACTTC	.	TRBJ2-7	.	TRBV11-2
CAVGGVGGNQPQHF	TGTGCCGTGGGGGGGGTAGGCGGCAATCAGCCCCAGCATTTT	.	TRBJ1-5	.	TRBV6-5
CASKLEGGDTQYF	TGTGCCAGCAAGCTGGAAGGGGGAGATACGCAGTATTTT	.	TRBJ2-3	.	TRBV13
CASNSAGELFF	TGTGCCAGCAATTCGGCCGGGGAGCTGTTTTTT	.	TRBJ2-2	.	TRBV2
CASSLSFGTGYGYTF	TGTGCCAGCAGCTTAAGTTTTGGGACAGGGTATGGCTACACCTTC	once	TRBJ1-2	TRBD1	TRBV7-2
CASSLVGTGGYSTDTQYF	TGTGCCAGCAGCTTAGTCGGGACAGGGGGCTATAGCACAGATACGCAGTATTTT	.	TRBJ2-3	TRBD1	TRBV11-2
CASSVDSSSGNTIYF	TGTGCCAGCAGCGTTGACAGCAGCTCTGGAAACACCATATATTTT	.	TRBJ1-3	.	TRBV9
CASSFMRQGLGGYTF	TGTGCCAGCAGCTTCATGAGACAGGGGTTAGGTGGCTACACCTTC	.	TRBJ1-2	TRBD1	TRBV5-4
CASSATGGRGNQPQHF	TGTGCCAGTAGTGCAACAGGGGGCCGGGGCAATCAGCCCCAGCATTTT	.	TRBJ1-5	TRBD1	TRBV19
CASSQDSGGDQPQHF	TGTGCCAGCAGCCAAGATAGCGGGGGGGATCAGCCCCAGCATTTT	.	TRBJ1-5	.	TRBV4-2
CASSPGRGGTGSPLHF	TGCGCCAGCAGCCCCGGGAGGGGAGGGACGGGTTCACCCCTCCACTTT	.	TRBJ1-6	.	TRBV4-1
CASSHGQFGNTIYF	TGCGCCAGCAGCCATGGACAGTTTGGAAACACCATATATTTT	.	TRBJ1-3	.	TRBV4-3
CASRTGIRSNQPQHF	TGTGCCAGTAGGACAGGGATTCGCAGCAATCAGCCCCAGCATTTT	.	TRBJ1-5	TRBD1	TRBV19
CAWRLTGSNSPLHF	TGTGCCTGGAGGCTGACAGGATCTAATTCACCCCTCCACTTT	.	TRBJ1-6	.	TRBV30